The TCR beta chain described here comes from a study of PD-1 blockade in classical Hodgkin lymphoma. General study findings and limits: TCR diversity in CD4+, not CD8+, cells rose significantly by C4D1. Individuals who commenced nivolumab within less than 1 year of ASCT were excluded.

Clones were read by immunoSEQ multiplex PCR, and TCRdb kept only the in-frame ones, dropping some. The sample consists of about 16,000 clones, 80% to 90% of them appearing once. Indicated time point: cycle 4 day 1 (C4D1), after more than 5 weeks of nivolumab. Every patient relapsed after autologous stem cell transplantation, and brentuximab vedotin exposure varied. Germline V gene sequence: CDR1 SGHRS, CDR2 YFSETQ. The CDR3 runs 14 residues. V was pared by 0 bases and J by 8 bases, with 14 bases between. With respect to this clone: Its antigen is not known.

V usage is TRBV5-1 and J usage is TRBJ1-1; a possible D gene is TRBD1 (5 bases). The TCR comes from a human donor with classical Hodgkin lymphoma. Sequencing was performed on peripheral blood mononuclear cells (PBMCs), taken before the fourth cycle of nivolumab. CDR3 coding DNA: TGCGCCAGCAGCTTGGCCGCAGGGAAAGTAGAAGCTTTCTTT. It is translated as CASSLAAGKVEAFF.